This TCR beta chain was sequenced for a study of blood T cell repertoires in COVID-19. For the study at large: Researchers got acute and convalescent COVID-19 samples from the United States, Italy and Spain. The analysed material was cDNA or gDNA that came from T cells, B-cell-depleted T cells, or PBMCs.

How the authors handled the data: Counts of nucleated cells, estimated from reference gene primer amplification, were obtained. Profiled with immunoSEQ multiplex PCR; TCRdb holds only in-frame clones, not every one. For V, J and clone size, that table is used; D and trimming come from the DNA. The data show 250,000 to 300,000 clones, around 78% seen once. V was clipped by 2 bases and J by 4 bases; unmatched bases: 4. Germline loops: CDR1 SGHRS, CDR2 YFSETQ. This CDR3 region has 14 residues. The material sequenced was peripheral blood. This clonotype was obtained from a man between 60 and 70 years old who had recovered from COVID-19. This chain links TRBV5-1 with TRBJ1-1; TRBD1 matches 8 bases. The CDR3 nucleotides read TGCGCCAGCAGCTTTGGACAGGGTATCACTGAAGCTTTCTTT. The encoded protein is CASSFGQGITEAFF.